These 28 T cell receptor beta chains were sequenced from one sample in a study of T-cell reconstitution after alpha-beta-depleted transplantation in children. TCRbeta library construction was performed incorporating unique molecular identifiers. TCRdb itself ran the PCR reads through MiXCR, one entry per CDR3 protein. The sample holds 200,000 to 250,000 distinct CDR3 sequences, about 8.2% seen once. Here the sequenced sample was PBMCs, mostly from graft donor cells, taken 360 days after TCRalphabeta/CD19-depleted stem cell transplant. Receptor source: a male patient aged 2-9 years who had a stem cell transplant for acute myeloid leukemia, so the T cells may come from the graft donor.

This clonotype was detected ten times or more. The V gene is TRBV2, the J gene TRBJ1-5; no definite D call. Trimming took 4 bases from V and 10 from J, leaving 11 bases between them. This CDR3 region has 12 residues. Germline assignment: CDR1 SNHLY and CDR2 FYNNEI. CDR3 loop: CASSGGNSPQHF. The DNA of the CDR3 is TGTGCCAGCAGTGGAGGGAATTCTCCCCAGCATTTT.

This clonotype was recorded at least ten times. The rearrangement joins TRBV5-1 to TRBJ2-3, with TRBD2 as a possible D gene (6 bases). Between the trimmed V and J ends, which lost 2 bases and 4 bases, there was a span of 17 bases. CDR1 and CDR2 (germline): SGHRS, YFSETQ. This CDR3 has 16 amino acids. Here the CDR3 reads CASSLGSGYISDTQYF. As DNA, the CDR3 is TGCGCCAGCAGCTTAGGTAGCGGTTATATCTCAGATACGCAGTATTTT.

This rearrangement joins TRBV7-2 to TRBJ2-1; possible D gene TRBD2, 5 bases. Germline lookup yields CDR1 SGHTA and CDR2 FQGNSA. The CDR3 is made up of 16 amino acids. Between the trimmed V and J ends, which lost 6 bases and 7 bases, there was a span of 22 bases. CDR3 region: CASSYDRDWPENEQFF. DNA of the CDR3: TGTGCCAGCAGTTACGATCGGGATTGGCCCGAGAATGAGCAGTTCTTC.

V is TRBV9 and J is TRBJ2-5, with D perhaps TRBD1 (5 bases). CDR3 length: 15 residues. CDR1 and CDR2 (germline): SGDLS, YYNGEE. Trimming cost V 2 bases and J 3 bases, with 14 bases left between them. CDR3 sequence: CASSVSPGREETQYF. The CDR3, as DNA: TGTGCCAGCAGCGTGTCCCCTGGCAGGGAAGAGACCCAGTACTTC.

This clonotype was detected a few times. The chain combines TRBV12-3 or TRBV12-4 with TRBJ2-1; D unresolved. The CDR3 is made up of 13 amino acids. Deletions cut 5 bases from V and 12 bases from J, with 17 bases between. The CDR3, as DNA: TGTGCCAGCAGTCCCCAGACTCTTCTCGGGCAGTTCTTC. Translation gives CASSPQTLLGQFF.

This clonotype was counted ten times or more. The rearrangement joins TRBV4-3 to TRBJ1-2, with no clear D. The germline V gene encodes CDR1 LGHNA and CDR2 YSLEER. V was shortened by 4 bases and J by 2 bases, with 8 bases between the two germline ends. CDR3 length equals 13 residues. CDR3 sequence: CASSPKTNYGYTF. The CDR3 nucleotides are TGCGCCAGCAGCCCAAAGACAAACTATGGCTACACCTTC.

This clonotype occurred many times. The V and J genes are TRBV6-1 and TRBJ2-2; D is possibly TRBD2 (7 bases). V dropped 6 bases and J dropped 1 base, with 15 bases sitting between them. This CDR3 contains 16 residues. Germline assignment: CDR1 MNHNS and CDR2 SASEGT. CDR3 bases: TGTGCCAGCAGCGACGTCGGGGGGCAGAACACCGGGGAGCTGTTTTTT. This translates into CASSDVGGQNTGELFF.

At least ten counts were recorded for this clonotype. In DNA, the CDR3 is TGCAGTGCTTTAGACAGCAAGGAGACTGAAGCTTTCTTT. Its translation is CSALDSKETEAFF. This chain uses TRBV20-1 with TRBJ1-1; weak D call: TRBD1 (5 bases). Germline CDR1 and CDR2: DFQATT and SNEGSKA (reference sequence). The ends were cut back, 5 bases at V and 5 bases at J, with 15 bases in the middle. CDR3 length: 13 residues.

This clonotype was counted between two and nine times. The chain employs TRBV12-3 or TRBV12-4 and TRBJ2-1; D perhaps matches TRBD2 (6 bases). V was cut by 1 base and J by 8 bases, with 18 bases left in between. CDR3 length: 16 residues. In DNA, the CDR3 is TGTGCCAGCAGTTTAGAGACTAGAGTGGGCAAGGATGAGCAGTTCTTC. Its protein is CASSLETRVGKDEQFF.

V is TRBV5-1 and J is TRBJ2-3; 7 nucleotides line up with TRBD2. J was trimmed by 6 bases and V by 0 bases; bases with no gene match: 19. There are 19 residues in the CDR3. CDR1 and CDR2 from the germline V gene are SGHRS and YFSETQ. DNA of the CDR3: TGCGCCAGCAGCTTGGCTGGTGGTAGGTGGACTAGTGGAGGGGATACGCAGTATTTT. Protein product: CASSLAGGRWTSGGDTQYF.

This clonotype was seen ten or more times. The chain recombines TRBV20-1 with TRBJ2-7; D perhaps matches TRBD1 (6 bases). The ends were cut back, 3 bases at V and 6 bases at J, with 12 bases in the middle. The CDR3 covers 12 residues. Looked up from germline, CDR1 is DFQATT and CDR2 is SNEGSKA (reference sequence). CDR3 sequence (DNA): TGCAGTGCTAGTTATGGGGGCGGCGAGCAGTACTTC. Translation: CSASYGGGEQYF.

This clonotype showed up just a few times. CDR3 nucleotide sequence: TGCGCCAGCAGCGTGACAGGGGCACAAGAGACCCAGTACTTC. Its translation is CASSVTGAQETQYF. The V call is TRBV5-1, the J call TRBJ2-5, with 8 bases fitting TRBD1. This CDR3 spans 14 amino acids. V lost 4 bases and J lost 2; bases outside the gene matches: 4. Germline loops: CDR1 SGHRS, CDR2 YFSETQ.

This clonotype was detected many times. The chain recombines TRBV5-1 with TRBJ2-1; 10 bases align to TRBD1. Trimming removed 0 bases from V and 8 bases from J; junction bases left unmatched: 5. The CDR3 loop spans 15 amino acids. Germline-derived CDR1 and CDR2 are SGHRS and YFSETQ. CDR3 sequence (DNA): TGCGCCAGCAGCTTGGAACCGGGACAGGGGTATGAGCAGTTCTTC. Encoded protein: CASSLEPGQGYEQFF.

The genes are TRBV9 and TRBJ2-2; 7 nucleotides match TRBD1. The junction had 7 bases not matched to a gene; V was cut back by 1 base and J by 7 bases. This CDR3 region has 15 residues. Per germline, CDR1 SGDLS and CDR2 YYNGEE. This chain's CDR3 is CASSVRGTEGGELFF. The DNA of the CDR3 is TGTGCCAGCAGCGTACGAGGGACAGAAGGCGGGGAGCTGTTTTTT.

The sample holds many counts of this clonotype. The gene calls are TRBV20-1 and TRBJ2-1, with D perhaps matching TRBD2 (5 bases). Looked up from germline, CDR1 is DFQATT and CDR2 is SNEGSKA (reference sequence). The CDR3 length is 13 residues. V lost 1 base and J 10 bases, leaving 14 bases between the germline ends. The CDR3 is CSARGFVSGEQFF. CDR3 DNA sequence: TGCAGTGCTAGAGGTTTTGTGAGCGGAGAGCAGTTCTTC.

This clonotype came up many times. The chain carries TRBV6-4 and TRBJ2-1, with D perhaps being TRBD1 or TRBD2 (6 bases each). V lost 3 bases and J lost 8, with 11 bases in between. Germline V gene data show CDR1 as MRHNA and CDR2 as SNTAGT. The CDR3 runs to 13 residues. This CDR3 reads CASSDEGGDEQFF. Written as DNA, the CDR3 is TGTGCCAGCAGTGATGAGGGGGGCGATGAGCAGTTCTTC.

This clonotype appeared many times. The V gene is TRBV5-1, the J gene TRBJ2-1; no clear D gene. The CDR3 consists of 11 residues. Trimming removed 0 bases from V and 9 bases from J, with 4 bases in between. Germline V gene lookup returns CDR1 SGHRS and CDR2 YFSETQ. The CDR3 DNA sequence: TGCGCCAGCAGCTTGGTAGGTGAGCAGTTCTTC. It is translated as CASSLVGEQFF.

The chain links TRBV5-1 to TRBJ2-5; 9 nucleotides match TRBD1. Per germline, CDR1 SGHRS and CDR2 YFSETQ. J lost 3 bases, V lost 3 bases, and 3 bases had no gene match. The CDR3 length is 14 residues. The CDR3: CASSYGQGKETQYF. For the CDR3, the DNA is TGCGCCAGCAGCTACGGACAGGGGAAAGAGACCCAGTACTTC.

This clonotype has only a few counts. CDR3 sequence (DNA): TGCAGTGCCACCGGGACACCCGGGAAGCCCCAGCATTTT. Amino acid sequence: CSATGTPGKPQHF. This chain joins TRBV20-1 and TRBJ1-5; the D gene is possibly TRBD1 (6 bases). The germline V gene has CDR1 DFQATT and CDR2 SNEGSKA (reference sequence). This CDR3 is 13 amino acids long. The V end was cut by 6 bases, the J end by 8 bases, with 17 bases between.

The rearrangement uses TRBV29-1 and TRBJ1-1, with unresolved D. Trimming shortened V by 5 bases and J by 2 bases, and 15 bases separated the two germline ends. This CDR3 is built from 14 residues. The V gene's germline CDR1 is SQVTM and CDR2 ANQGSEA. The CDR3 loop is CSVLPTLGNTEAFF. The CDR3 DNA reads TGCAGCGTTCTCCCAACGTTGGGAAACACTGAAGCTTTCTTT.

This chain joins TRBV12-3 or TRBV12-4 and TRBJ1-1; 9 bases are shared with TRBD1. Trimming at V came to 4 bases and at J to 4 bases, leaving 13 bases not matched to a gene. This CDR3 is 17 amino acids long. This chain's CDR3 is CASSSRDREARGTEAFF. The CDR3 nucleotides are TGTGCCAGCAGTTCCCGGGACAGGGAAGCCCGCGGCACTGAAGCTTTCTTT.

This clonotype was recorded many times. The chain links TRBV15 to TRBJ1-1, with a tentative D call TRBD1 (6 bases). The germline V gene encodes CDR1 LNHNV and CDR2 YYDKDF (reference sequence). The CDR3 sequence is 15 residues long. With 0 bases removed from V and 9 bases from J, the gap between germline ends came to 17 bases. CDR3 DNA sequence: TGTGCCACCAGCAGAGAGTCGGGGGCAGGGGAAAAAGCTTTCTTT. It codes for CATSRESGAGEKAFF.

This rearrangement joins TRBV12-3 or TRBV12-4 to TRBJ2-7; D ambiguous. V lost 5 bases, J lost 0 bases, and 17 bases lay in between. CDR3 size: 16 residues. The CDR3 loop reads CASSPTKTLYSYEQYF. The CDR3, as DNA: TGTGCCAGCAGTCCTACAAAGACACTTTACTCCTACGAGCAGTACTTC.

The chain's CDR3 is CASSFVGGNRGLAKNIQYF. CDR3 sequence (DNA): TGCGCCAGCAGCTTCGTTGGGGGAAACAGGGGGCTCGCCAAAAACATTCAGTACTTC. The chain recombines TRBV5-1 with TRBJ2-4, with TRBD1 matching over 9 bases. CDR1 is SGHRS, CDR2 YFSETQ, per germline. The J segment lost 1 base and the V segment lost 2 bases, leaving 13 bases of the junction unmatched. This CDR3 spans 19 amino acids.

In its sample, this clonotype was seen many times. For the CDR3, the DNA is TGCGCCAGCCATCGGGACAGGGCGAACACCGGGGAGCTGTTTTTT. It translates to CASHRDRANTGELFF. V is TRBV5-1 and J is TRBJ2-2; 9 bases are shared with TRBD1. The CDR3 extends over 15 amino acids. Per the germline V gene, CDR1 is SGHRS and CDR2 is YFSETQ. V shed 7 bases and J 0 bases; nucleotides not matched to a gene: 4.

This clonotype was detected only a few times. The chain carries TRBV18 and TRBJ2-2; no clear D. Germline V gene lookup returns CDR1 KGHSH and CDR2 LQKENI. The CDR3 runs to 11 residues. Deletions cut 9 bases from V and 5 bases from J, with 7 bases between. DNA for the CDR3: TGTGCCAGTCTTGAAACCGGGGAGCTGTTTTTT. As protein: CASLETGELFF.

The CDR3 spells CSARRQGLGYTF. The CDR3 DNA reads as TGCAGTGCTAGACGACAGGGGCTTGGCTACACCTTC. The chain joins TRBV20-1 to TRBJ1-2, with 8 nucleotides matching TRBD1. The CDR3 length is 12 residues. Losses at the gene ends were 2 bases for V and 7 bases for J; bases not matched to a gene: 3. CDR1 is DFQATT and CDR2 is SNEGSKA in the germline V gene (reference sequence).

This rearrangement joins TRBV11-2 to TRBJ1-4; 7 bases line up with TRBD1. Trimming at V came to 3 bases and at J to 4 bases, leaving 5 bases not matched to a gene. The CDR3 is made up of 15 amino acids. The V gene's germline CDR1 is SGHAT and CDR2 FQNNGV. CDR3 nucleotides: TGTGCCAGCAGCTTTTTGACAGGGCTTAATGAAAAACTGTTTTTT. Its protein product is CASSFLTGLNEKLFF.